This paragraph covers one T cell receptor (beta chain) sequence. No cognate antigen has been identified for it. Base quality data are lacking; no much larger clone is found one base away. For sequencing of the TCRbeta CDR3 region, genomic DNA was extracted from the sorted cells. The immunoSEQ Assay was used for sequencing of TCRbeta CDR3 regions. The immuneACCESS repertoire file appears here via TCRdb, limited to in-frame rearrangements. These files lack a portion of the clones; in checked studies, under half of the deficit traces to unresolved V genes, and the cause of the others is not known. The sample yields about 66,000 clones; about 81% were counted once. The ten largest account for 5% of the sample. The trial excluded patients who had a history of autoimmune disease or who were on systemic immunosuppression. In every dose cohort, peripheral blood was drawn for TCR sequencing at baseline, cycle 4 day 1, and cycle 7 day 1. Samples came from an open-label, multicenter, first-in-human phase I dose-escalation trial of ivuxolimab. Adults with locally advanced or metastatic melanoma, renal cell carcinoma, hepatocellular carcinoma or head and neck squamous cell carcinoma were enrolled in the trial. Before TCR sequencing, CD4+ T cells and CD8+ T cells from peripheral blood were sorted into separate populations.

V ends up 1 base short and J 4 bases short, with an unmatched junction base count of 5. The CDR3 measures 16 amino acids from cysteine to phenylalanine. Only the CDR3 portion is preserved as DNA: 48 bases, with reading frame beginning at the first base. The germline V gene supplies CDR1 LGHNA and CDR2 YSLEER. The data originate from a study of OX40 agonist ivuxolimab in advanced cancers. Some background on the complete study: Ivuxolimab was a fully human IgG2 agonistic monoclonal antibody targeting the costimulatory receptor OX40 (CD134). Intravenous ivuxolimab was administered to patients every 2 weeks at six dose levels: 0.01, 0.1, 0.3, 1.5, 3 and 10 mg/kg. Of the approximately 50 patients in dose escalation, about 20 had hepatocellular carcinoma, roughly 15 had melanoma, 9 had renal cell carcinoma and 9 had head and neck cancer. A male proportion of about 79% and a mean age of approximately 58 years, ranging from roughly 23 to 85, were recorded for the dose-escalation cohort. Prior anti-PD-1, anti-PD-L1 or anti-CTLA-4 therapy was permitted, and checkpoint inhibitors had been received by 40% to 50% of dose-escalation patients. Partial responses occurred in three dose-escalation patients: two with cutaneous melanoma and one with hepatocellular carcinoma. Peripheral TCRbeta sequencing was intended to test whether TCR sequence diversity was altered and clonal T-cell expansion was caused by ivuxolimab. The paper describes the monotherapy dose-escalation part (N ≈ 52 patients) of the phase I trial of ivuxolimab.

General study outcomes and caveats: At doses of 0.1 to 3.0 mg/kg, clonal expansion of both CD4+ and CD8+ blood T cells was observed from baseline to week 6. In the 0.1-3.0 mg/kg groups, partial responders were among the patients with the lowest normalized peripheral clonal expansion, particularly in CD8+ T cells. Low levels of normalized T-cell clonal expansion were also seen in some nonresponding patients. The antigen specificity of the clonally expanded peripheral T cells was not determined. After ivuxolimab, CD8+ T cells had more expanded clones than CD4+ T cells on average.

This receptor was obtained from an adult with an advanced solid tumor such as melanoma, head and neck, liver or kidney cancer. The receptor chain draws on TRBV4-3 and TRBJ2-7; the central 12 bases match TRBD2. Material: CD4+ or CD8+ T cells sorted from blood, obtained in a trial of the OX40 agonist ivuxolimab. The DNA sequence follows: TGCGCCAGCAGCCAAGGGGTGACTAGCGGGAGTTACGAGCAGTACTTC. The translation is CASSQGVTSGSYEQYF.